This entry is about one TCR beta chain. The entry originates in a study of control samples from healthy donors and cancer patients. This CDR3 is 14 amino acids long. CDR1 and CDR2 from the germline V gene are SEHNR and FQNEAQ (reference sequence). V shed 5 bases, J shed 5 bases, and the junction held 6 bases outside the gene matches. Profiling relied on immunoSEQ multiplex PCR, and the TCRdb table lists in-frame clones only, not all of them. The table lists some 150,000 clones, 95% to 96% of them singletons, with over 0.9% in the top ten. The TCR was taken from a woman between 25 and 40 years old in good health. Sequencing was performed on blood. J is TRBJ1-1 and V is TRBV7-9; TRBD1 agrees at 9 bases. In DNA form, the CDR3 reads TGTGCCAGCAGCCAGGGACAGGGTGGGACTGAAGCTTTCTTT. It encodes CASSQGQGGTEAFF.